Each of the 22 T cell receptor beta chains below was sequenced from the same sample in a study of shared clonotypes between healthy human individuals. Profiled with immunoSEQ multiplex PCR; TCRdb holds only in-frame clones, not every one. The sample has about 2.4 million clones, 80% to 95% seen once. Sequencing was carried out using naive CD4+ T cells from PBMCs. As to subset: CD45RA+ positively selected. These receptors were obtained from a man younger than 30 in good health. Some clones in this sample may be carry-over from other donors' samples.

As for this clone: Other DNA sequences in the same sample also yield this CDR3. The chain carries TRBV6-1 and TRBJ2-2; TRBD2 agrees at 9 bases. The CDR3 consists of 15 residues. Germline trimming cut 4 bases from V and 2 bases from J; bases unmatched to any gene: 2. Germline loops: CDR1 MNHNS, CDR2 SASEGT. CDR3 nucleotide sequence: TGTGCCAGCAGTGTTCTAGCGGGAAACACCGGGGAGCTGTTTTTT. Translating it yields CASSVLAGNTGELFF.

Points on this clone: The junction departs from germline at one end; a sequencing error may be responsible. The chain links TRBV18 to TRBJ1-1, with 8 bases identical to TRBD1. Looked up from germline, CDR1 is KGHSH and CDR2 is LQKENI. The CDR3 runs to 23 residues. CDR3 amino acids: CASSPQGMTHHRQGRGGNAEAFF. CDR3 nucleotides: TGTGCCAGCTCACCACAGGGAATGACCCACCACCGACAGGGGAGGGGGGGGAACGCTGAAGCTTTCTTT. Using reference TRBV18 and TRBJ1-1 for the parts outside the CDR3, the full variable domain is NAGVMQNPRHLVRRRGQEARLRCSPMKGHSHVYWYRQLPEEGLKFMVYLQKENIIDESGMPKERFSAEFPKEGPSILRIQQVVRGDSAAYFCASSPQGMTHHRQGRGGNAEAFFGQGTRLTVV.

The genes are TRBV5-3 and TRBJ2-7; TRBD2 matches 9 bases. TRBV5-3 has ORF status, its function being uncertain. This CDR3 comprises 16 residues. The trim removed 2 bases at V and 3 bases at J, leaving 9 bases unmatched. In DNA form, the CDR3 reads TGTGCCAGAAGCTTCGGCGGGAGGGCCGAACTCTACGAGCAGTACTTC. It specifies CARSFGGRAELYEQYF.

The V and J genes are TRBV5-5 and TRBJ2-7; TRBD1 matches at 12 bases. The CDR3 has 14 residues. CDR1 is SGHKS and CDR2 is YYEKEE in the germline V gene (reference sequence). The V gene end was trimmed by 4 bases and the J gene end by 6 bases; junction bases not matched to a gene: 5. CDR3 in amino acids: CASSRDRGLGEQYF. CDR3 DNA: TGTGCCAGCAGCCGGGACAGGGGGCTCGGCGAGCAGTACTTC.

CDR3 in amino acids: CASSDQRTDNSAEAFF. In DNA form, the CDR3 reads TGCGCCAGCAGTGACCAGAGGACAGACAACAGCGCTGAAGCTTTCTTT. The V and J genes are TRBV10-1 and TRBJ1-1, with D possibly matching TRBD1 (6 bases). Germline CDR1 WNHNN, CDR2 SYGVQD (reference sequence). Trimming left V 3 bases short and J 6 bases short, with 20 bases between. This CDR3 spans 16 amino acids.

This chain uses TRBV30 with TRBJ2-6; 7 bases map to TRBD2. This CDR3 contains 19 residues. Unmatched junction bases numbered 16, after V lost 3 bases and J lost 2 bases. Germline assignment: CDR1 GTSNPN and CDR2 SVGIG (reference sequence). CDR3 sequence (DNA): TGTGCCTGGAGCCCCTATGGGGGGGGGTGGATAGCTGGGGCCAACGTCCTGACTTTC. Protein sequence: CAWSPYGGGWIAGANVLTF.

The rearrangement links TRBV19 to TRBJ2-3, with D possibly matching TRBD1 (6 bases). The CDR3 extends over 20 amino acids. V lost 5 bases, J lost 3 bases, and 30 bases lay in between. Germline CDR1 and CDR2: LNHDA and SQIVND (reference sequence). The CDR3 DNA reads as TGTGCCAGTAGTCGACGGGGCCCACAGACAGGAGCAGCACTGACAGATACGCAGTATTTT. This translates into CASSRRGPQTGAALTDTQYF.

The table lists this clone with a few counts. The chain recombines TRBV2 with TRBJ1-2, with D unclear. The V gene lost 6 bases and the J gene lost 4 bases, with 18 bases spanning the gap. The CDR3 runs 15 residues. Germline V gene sequence: CDR1 SNHLY, CDR2 FYNNEI. The CDR3 sequence: CASSTLNTVAYGYTF. CDR3 coding DNA: TGTGCCAGCAGCACCCTCAACACGGTCGCCTATGGCTACACCTTC.

J is TRBJ2-1 and V is TRBV6-4; D is unclear. CDR1 is MRHNA, CDR2 SNTAGT, per germline. V was clipped by 5 bases and J by 8 bases, with 13 bases between them. The CDR3 sequence is 13 residues long. The CDR3 DNA sequence: TGTGCCAGCAGTCGAGAGCTAACCGATGAGCAGTTCTTC. It yields the protein CASSRELTDEQFF.

Concerning this clone: The sample carries other DNA sequences with the same CDR3. The V and J genes are TRBV7-2 and TRBJ2-1; 7 bases are a match to TRBD1. In germline, CDR1 is SGHTA, CDR2 FQGNSA. The length of the CDR3 is 13 residues. V lost 4 bases to trimming and J lost 6 bases; unmatched junction nucleotides: 3. CDR3 loop: CASSSPGGNEQFF. The CDR3, as DNA: TGTGCCAGCAGCTCCCCAGGGGGCAATGAGCAGTTCTTC.

About this clone itself: Other DNA sequences within the sample encode an identical CDR3. The chain uses TRBV7-2 and TRBJ2-3, with 12 bases aligning to TRBD2. In germline, CDR1 is SGHTA, CDR2 FQGNSA. The CDR3 sequence is 17 residues long. The V and J ends lost 3 bases and 0 bases, in that order; junction bases with no gene match: 4. The chain's CDR3 is CASSLASGRASTDTQYF. The CDR3 nucleotides read TGTGCCAGCAGCTTGGCTAGCGGGAGGGCTAGCACAGATACGCAGTATTTT.

The chain recombines TRBV30 with TRBJ2-3; D gene ambiguous. Germline V gene lookup returns CDR1 GTSNPN and CDR2 SVGIG (reference sequence). The CDR3 extends over 13 amino acids. V lost 3 bases and J 6 bases, leaving 13 bases between the germline ends. CDR3 amino acids: CAWSDRQGDTQYF. DNA for the CDR3: TGTGCCTGGAGCGACCGTCAAGGGGATACGCAGTATTTT.

The chain is built from TRBV5-6 and TRBJ2-3, with a possible D match to TRBD2 (5 bases). Trimming stripped 0 bases from V and 6 bases from J, with 11 bases between. Germline V gene data show CDR1 as SGHDT and CDR2 as YYEEEE. The CDR3 loop spans 14 amino acids. The DNA for the CDR3 is TGTGCCAGCAGCTTGGAAAGGGTAGCGGATACGCAGTATTTT. It is translated as CASSLERVADTQYF.

The V and J genes are TRBV25-1 and TRBJ1-1, with a tentative D call TRBD1 (5 bases). CDR1 and CDR2 (germline): MGHDK, SYGVNS. CDR3 length: 14 residues. Trimming stripped 4 bases from V and 4 bases from J, with 13 bases between. The CDR3 protein is CASSATREGTEAFF. CDR3 DNA: TGTGCCAGCAGTGCAACCAGGGAGGGCACTGAAGCTTTCTTT.

V usage is TRBV5-1 and J usage is TRBJ2-1, with D possibly being TRBD1 (6 bases). The CDR3 is 14 amino acids. V was pared by 6 bases and J by 5 bases, with 15 bases between. CDR1 SGHRS and CDR2 YFSETQ come from the germline V gene. Here the CDR3 DNA reads TGCGCCAGCACGAGGGGGACACAAAACAATGAGCAGTTCTTC. This sequence encodes CASTRGTQNNEQFF.

The chain links TRBV7-2 to TRBJ2-3, with 8 bases aligning to TRBD2. Germline V gene sequence: CDR1 SGHTA, CDR2 FQGNSA. The CDR3 covers 15 residues. The V and J ends lost 7 bases and 6 bases, in that order; junction bases with no gene match: 12. CDR3 in DNA: TGTGCCAGCATCCCTTTAGCGGGACGCATGGATACGCAGTATTTT. Translated: CASIPLAGRMDTQYF.

This chain joins TRBV28 and TRBJ2-7, with 9 bases matching TRBD1. The CDR3 totals 16 residues. Germline CDR1 MDHEN, CDR2 SYDVKM. V gave up 6 bases and J gave up 2 bases; unmatched junction bases: 11. The CDR3 sequence: CASSTPPGTGTYEQYF. In nucleotides, the CDR3 is TGTGCCAGCAGCACCCCCCCCGGGACAGGGACCTACGAGCAGTACTTC.

The V call is TRBV9, the J call TRBJ1-1; no clear D gene. Trimming cost V 7 bases and J 1 base, with 11 bases left between them. Germline V gives CDR1 SGDLS, CDR2 YYNGEE. CDR3 length: 13 amino acids. CDR3 in DNA: TGTGCCAGCGGCGCCAGGACGAACACTGAAGCTTTCTTT. Translated: CASGARTNTEAFF.

This clone was counted a few times. The chain carries TRBV12-5 and TRBJ2-5; 7 bases are a match to TRBD2. V lost 4 bases, J lost 4 bases, and 6 bases stayed unmatched. CDR1 and CDR2 from the germline V gene are LGHNT and FRNRAP. The CDR3 is 14 amino acids. In nucleotides, the CDR3 is TGTGCTAGTGGTTCTCGGACTAGACGAGAGACCCAGTACTTC. This codes for CASGSRTRRETQYF.

The V and J genes are TRBV28 and TRBJ1-3; possibly TRBD1 for D (5 bases). Germline CDR1 and CDR2: MDHEN and SYDVKM. V gave up 4 bases and J gave up 0 bases, with 13 bases separating them. CDR3 length equals 16 residues. As DNA, the CDR3 is TGTGCCAGCAGTTCTTATGGGGCGGGCTCTGGAAACACCATATATTTT. Translating it yields CASSSYGAGSGNTIYF.

This chain links TRBV28 with TRBJ2-2, with D tentatively TRBD2 (5 bases). The CDR3 has 16 amino acids. The germline V and J ends were trimmed by 2 bases and 1 base, with 11 bases remaining between them. Germline-derived CDR1 and CDR2 are MDHEN and SYDVKM. The DNA for the CDR3 is TGTGCCAGCAGTTTACTGATAGGGAGGAACACCGGGGAGCTGTTTTTT. Translation gives CASSLLIGRNTGELFF. Full variable domain (rest looked up from reference TRBV28 and TRBJ2-2): DVKVTQSSRYLVKRTGEKVFLECVQDMDHENMFWYRQDPGLGLRLIYFSYDVKMKEKGDIPEGYSVSREKKERFSLILESASTNQTSMYLCASSLLIGRNTGELFFGEGSRLTVL.

The chain joins TRBV5-4 to TRBJ2-3; 8 nucleotides agree with TRBD2. Germline-derived CDR1 and CDR2 are SGHNT and YYREEE (reference sequence). CDR3 length: 15 amino acids. V dropped 2 bases and J dropped 1; count of bases not matched to a gene: 3. CDR3 in DNA: TGTGCCAGCAGCTTCTCAGCGGGGGGCACAGATACGCAGTATTTT. It specifies CASSFSAGGTDTQYF. Full variable domain (missing parts from reference TRBV5-4 and TRBJ2-3): ETGVTQSPTHLIKTRGQQVTLRCSSQSGHNTVSWYQQALGQGPQFIFQYYREEENGRGNFPPRFSGLQFPNYSSELNVNALELDDSALYLCASSFSAGGTDTQYFGPGTRLTVL.